The 27 T cell receptor beta chains below all came from one sample that was sequenced in a study of T cells in Graves' hyperthyroidism and ophthalmopathy. Amplification of TCR beta CDR3 regions used RNA as the template. Researchers ran a first-round RT-PCR on the TCR CDR3 using the HTBI primer set. TCRdb called the multiplex PCR reads again in MiXCR, with one record for every CDR3 protein. Among about 600,000 distinct CDR3 sequences listed, around 14% were seen once. Sequencing was carried out using blood. The source is a woman aged 18-29 years with Graves' ophthalmopathy.

The chain combines TRBV7-9 with TRBJ2-1; D not certain. The germline V and J ends were trimmed by 3 bases and 9 bases, with 12 bases remaining between them. The CDR3 covers 13 residues. The germline gives CDR1 SEHNR, CDR2 FQNEAQ (reference sequence). CDR3 loop: CASSFSPSGEQFF. The CDR3 region has the DNA TGTGCCAGCAGCTTTTCCCCGTCAGGTGAGCAGTTCTTC.

Ten or more counts support this clonotype. The chain employs TRBV30 and TRBJ2-7, with a tentative D call TRBD2 (5 bases). CDR3 length: 12 residues. With 0 bases removed from V and 7 bases from J, the gap between germline ends came to 10 bases. Germline CDR1 reads GTSNPN; CDR2 reads SVGIG (reference sequence). The CDR3 DNA follows: TGTGCCTGGAGTGTACCCAGAGGGGAGCAGTACTTC. This encodes CAWSVPRGEQYF.

At least ten counts were recorded for this clonotype. The chain has TRBV6-1 and TRBJ2-1; D uncertain. CDR1 is MNHNS, CDR2 SASEGT, per germline. The V end lost 4 bases, the J end lost 0 bases, and 13 bases lay between the germline ends. The CDR3 runs to 16 residues. CDR3: CASSGAFLSSYNEQFF. CDR3 coding DNA: TGTGCCAGCAGTGGGGCTTTTCTCAGCTCCTACAATGAGCAGTTCTTC.

This clonotype was detected a few times. The V and J genes are TRBV4-1 and TRBJ2-7; 9 bases fit TRBD1. Trimming at V came to 3 bases and at J to 4 bases, leaving 4 bases not matched to a gene. The CDR3 sequence is 14 residues long. Germline V lookup: CDR1 MGHRA, CDR2 YSYEKL. The CDR3 is CASSQWDRVYEQYF. The CDR3 DNA reads TGCGCCAGCAGCCAGTGGGACAGGGTGTACGAGCAGTACTTC.

The J gene is TRBJ2-7, the V gene TRBV30; 13 bases match TRBD2. V shed 3 bases, J shed 7 bases, and the junction held 12 bases outside the gene matches. The V gene's germline CDR1 is GTSNPN and CDR2 SVGIG (reference sequence). The CDR3 covers 16 residues. The chain's CDR3 is CAWSPPGLAGVREQYF. The CDR3 region has the DNA TGTGCCTGGAGCCCTCCTGGACTAGCGGGAGTCAGAGAGCAGTACTTC.

This clonotype was detected many times. This chain uses TRBV10-3 with TRBJ1-5; D remains unclear. Trimming left V 0 bases short and J 0 bases short, with 9 bases between. Germline lookup yields CDR1 ENHRY and CDR2 SYGVKD. This CDR3 has 16 amino acids. CDR3 sequence (DNA): TGTGCCATCAGTGAGTCTGGAGGGTATAGCAATCAGCCCCAGCATTTT. This codes for CAISESGGYSNQPQHF.

There are many counts of this clonotype. The chain joins TRBV3-1 to TRBJ1-5; D ambiguous. Looked up from germline, CDR1 is LGHDT and CDR2 is YNNKEL (reference sequence). The CDR3 covers 15 residues. Trimming cost V 1 base and J 2 bases, with 9 bases left between them. CDR3: CASSQAALGNQPQHF. The CDR3, as DNA: TGTGCCAGCAGCCAAGCCGCTCTCGGCAATCAGCCCCAGCATTTT.

V and J are TRBV2 and TRBJ1-3; 8 nucleotides match TRBD1. The CDR3 consists of 15 residues. Germline V gene data show CDR1 as SNHLY and CDR2 as FYNNEI. The CDR3 is CGSRLGQGAGNTIYF. The DNA for the CDR3 is TGTGGGAGCAGGCTTGGACAGGGAGCCGGAAACACCATATATTTT. Based on the CDR3 plus reference TRBV2 and TRBJ1-3, the full variable domain is EPEVTQTPSHQVTQMGQEVILRCVPISNHLYFYWYRQILGQKVEFLVSFYNNEISEKSEIFDDQFSVERPDGSNFTLKIRSTKLEDSAMYFCGSRLGQGAGNTIYFGEGSWLTVV.

There are a few counts of this clonotype. The J gene is TRBJ2-1, the V gene TRBV7-9; TRBD2 is a possible D gene (5 bases). V gave up 5 bases and J gave up 5 bases, with 16 bases separating them. This CDR3 is 15 amino acids long. Germline V gene data show CDR1 as SEHNR and CDR2 as FQNEAQ (reference sequence). The CDR3 region is CASSHTTTDNNEQFF. The DNA for the CDR3 is TGTGCCAGCAGCCATACGACTACAGATAACAATGAGCAGTTCTTC.

This clonotype was detected ten times or more. This chain uses TRBV28 with TRBJ2-7, with D unresolved. Germline values: CDR1 MDHEN, CDR2 SYDVKM. This CDR3 comprises 12 residues. V was shortened by 5 bases and J by 8 bases, with 13 bases between the two germline ends. The CDR3 DNA sequence: TGTGCCAGCAGTCTGCAGGATACGCAGCAGTACTTC. It encodes CASSLQDTQQYF.

This clonotype was seen repeatedly, ten times or more. The CDR3 coding sequence is TGTGCCAGCAGCTCCCGGGCCCTCCAGAATGAGCAGTTCTTC. It encodes CASSSRALQNEQFF. This rearrangement joins TRBV7-2 to TRBJ2-1, with D unresolved. There are 14 residues in the CDR3. Germline values: CDR1 SGHTA, CDR2 FQGNSA. The V end lost 4 bases, the J end lost 7 bases, and 14 bases lay between the germline ends. Full variable domain (rest looked up from reference TRBV7-2 and TRBJ2-1): GAGVSQSPSNKVTEKGKDVELRCDPISGHTALYWYRQSLGQGLEFLIYFQGNSAPDKSGLPSDRFSAERTGGSVSTLTIQRTQQEDSAVYLCASSSRALQNEQFFGPGTRLTVL.

This clonotype was found many times. The chain couples TRBV28 to TRBJ2-7; 7 bases fit TRBD2. CDR1 MDHEN and CDR2 SYDVKM come from the germline V gene. J lost 4 bases, V lost 6 bases, and 15 bases had no gene match. CDR3 length: 16 amino acids. CDR3 nucleotide sequence: TGTGCCAGCAGCCCCGGGGAGGGGTGGCAGGCGTACGAGCAGTACTTC. It is translated as CASSPGEGWQAYEQYF.

In its sample, this clonotype was seen a few times. V usage is TRBV20-1 and J usage is TRBJ2-6; TRBD1 matches 8 bases. V was pared by 3 bases and J by 4 bases, with 8 bases of the junction left unmatched. The CDR3 length is 16 residues. Germline V gene lookup returns CDR1 DFQATT and CDR2 SNEGSKA (reference sequence). CDR3: CSARRDRRPGANVLTF. For the CDR3, the DNA is TGCAGTGCTAGGCGGGACAGGCGACCGGGGGCCAACGTCCTGACTTTC.

This clonotype was picked up a small number of times. The chain uses TRBV18 and TRBJ1-3, with D unclear. Trimming stripped 3 bases from V and 4 bases from J, with 10 bases between. Germline CDR1 reads KGHSH; CDR2 reads LQKENI. The CDR3 is made up of 14 amino acids. CDR3 coding DNA: TGTGCCAGCTCACCGGAGGCATCCGGAAACACCATATATTTT. Its protein product is CASSPEASGNTIYF.

This clonotype was recorded many times. The gene calls are TRBV12-3 or TRBV12-4 and TRBJ2-3; D not resolved. The length of the CDR3 is 16 residues. Trimming left V 4 bases short and J 5 bases short, with 19 bases between. CDR3 amino acids: CASSYRVWGRRDTQYF. In nucleotides, the CDR3 is TGTGCCAGCAGTTACCGGGTCTGGGGTAGGCGAGATACGCAGTATTTT.

This clonotype was counted at least ten times. The gene calls are TRBV9 and TRBJ2-1; D is unresolved. From germline, CDR1 is SGDLS and CDR2 YYNGEE. The CDR3 loop spans 15 amino acids. Trimming took off 3 bases at V and 0 bases at J, with 10 bases between the two ends. CDR3 in DNA: TGTGCCAGCAGCGGAGACGGTAGCTCCTACAATGAGCAGTTCTTC. Translated: CASSGDGSSYNEQFF.

The sample holds many counts of this clonotype. The chain recombines TRBV2 with TRBJ1-1; D uncertain. Trimming stripped 3 bases from V and 3 bases from J, with 11 bases between. The CDR3 runs 14 residues. CDR1 SNHLY and CDR2 FYNNEI come from the germline V gene. The CDR3 bases are TGTGCCAGCAGTGACCCCTGGGTGGACACTGAAGCTTTCTTT. Translating gives CASSDPWVDTEAFF.

The rearrangement uses TRBV3-1 and TRBJ2-2; 11 bases fit TRBD2. V lost 1 base to trimming and J lost 6 bases; unmatched junction nucleotides: 7. This CDR3 contains 17 residues. Germline loops: CDR1 LGHDT, CDR2 YNNKEL (reference sequence). In DNA form, the CDR3 reads TGTGCCAGCAGCCAAGGCGCAGGGACTAGCGGTTCCGGGGAGCTGTTTTTT. It is translated as CASSQGAGTSGSGELFF.

This chain joins TRBV19 and TRBJ2-2; maybe TRBD1 (5 bases). The CDR3 runs to 16 residues. Germline values: CDR1 LNHDA, CDR2 SQIVND (reference sequence). V was cut by 3 bases and J by 0 bases, with 11 bases left in between. The DNA for the CDR3 is TGTGCCAGTAGTATTGACAGACAGACGAACACCGGGGAGCTGTTTTTT. Amino acid sequence: CASSIDRQTNTGELFF.

This clonotype was detected many times. The rearrangement links TRBV7-2 to TRBJ1-1; D possibly corresponds to TRBD1 (6 bases). This CDR3 spans 15 amino acids. Germline lookup yields CDR1 SGHTA and CDR2 FQGNSA. The germline V and J ends were trimmed by 4 bases and 1 base, with 13 bases remaining between them. The CDR3 is CASSYSQTGNTEAFF. The CDR3 region has the DNA TGTGCCAGCAGCTATAGTCAGACAGGGAACACTGAAGCTTTCTTT.

This clonotype turned up a few times. Written as DNA, the CDR3 is TGTGCTAGTGGTTTGGCCCCTGTCGGCGGGATAAGACAGGGGGCCGACTCTGGGGCCAACGTCCTGACTTTC. Translating it yields CASGLAPVGGIRQGADSGANVLTF. The chain combines TRBV12-5 with TRBJ2-6; TRBD1 aligns across 10 bases. Germline V gene data show CDR1 as LGHNT and CDR2 as FRNRAP. The CDR3 is 24 residues long. V lost 1 base to trimming and J lost 0 bases; unmatched junction nucleotides: 21.

V and J are TRBV4-1 and TRBJ2-4; TRBD1 matches 8 bases. Germline V CDR1 and CDR2: MGHRA, YSYEKL. Germline trimming cut 3 bases from V and 3 bases from J; bases unmatched to any gene: 4. The CDR3 spans 15 residues. The CDR3 region is CASSHRQGHKNIQYF. The DNA for the CDR3 is TGCGCCAGCAGCCACAGACAGGGGCACAAAAACATTCAGTACTTC.

This clonotype was counted at least ten times. The chain recombines TRBV27 with TRBJ1-2; 9 nucleotides match TRBD1. The J segment lost 4 bases and the V segment lost 5 bases, leaving 8 bases of the junction unmatched. The germline CDR1 and CDR2 sequences are MNHEY and SMNVEV (reference sequence). CDR3 length: 15 residues. CDR3 DNA: TGTGCCAGCAGTCTTACAGGGGGCAGAGGCTATGGCTACACCTTC. Its protein is CASSLTGGRGYGYTF.

This clonotype was picked up many times. This chain uses TRBV7-2 with TRBJ2-3; possible D gene TRBD2, 6 bases. V lost 5 bases and J lost 2, with 14 bases in between. Germline CDR1 and CDR2: SGHTA and FQGNSA. The CDR3 sequence is 15 residues long. CDR3 bases: TGTGCCAGCAGCGGCACTAGCTTACACACAGATACGCAGTATTTT. Its translation: CASSGTSLHTDTQYF.

At least ten counts were recorded for this clonotype. The gene calls are TRBV12-3 or TRBV12-4 and TRBJ2-7; D gene ambiguous. Trimming left V 6 bases short and J 3 bases short, with 9 bases between. CDR3 size: 12 residues. DNA of the CDR3: TGTGCCAGCAGGCGGCAGTACTACGAGCAGTACTTC. Translating it yields CASRRQYYEQYF.

This clonotype was picked up a small number of times. This rearrangement joins TRBV9 to TRBJ2-7; D possibly uses TRBD1 or TRBD2 (6 bases each). The V gene's germline CDR1 is SGDLS and CDR2 YYNGEE. The V end was cut by 3 bases, the J end by 9 bases, with 19 bases between. The CDR3 runs 14 residues. The CDR3 DNA reads TGTGCCAGCAGCGCTCGCCCGGGGGCAGAGGGGCAGTACTTC. Translating gives CASSARPGAEGQYF.

This clonotype appeared many times. The CDR3 region is CAWSALGSSGNTIYF. As DNA, the CDR3 is TGTGCCTGGAGTGCGTTGGGGAGCTCTGGAAACACCATATATTTT. The J gene is TRBJ1-3, the V gene TRBV30; unclear D gene. Germline-derived CDR1 and CDR2 are GTSNPN and SVGIG (reference sequence). With 1 base removed from V and 0 bases from J, the gap between germline ends came to 10 bases. The CDR3 loop spans 15 amino acids.